This T cell receptor beta chain was observed in a study of memory CD4+ T cells and cytomegalovirus serostatus. Original handling: Out-of-frame sequences were removed, leaving 2,204,828 distinct TCRbeta sequences. TCRdb's table, derived via immunoSEQ multiplex PCR, lists solely in-frame clones and lacks some. V, J and clone size derive from that table, while D and trimming were established from the DNA sequence. The table shows approximately 56,000 clones, with about 81% occurring only once. About this clone: Its target is unknown.

Regarding the study as a whole: Each of approximately 63 CMV-associated TCRbeta sequences occurred in one to five individuals. Suggested: most of the CMV-linked TCR signature lies in CD4+ memory cells.

This CDR3 contains 16 residues. Per germline, CDR1 MGHRA and CDR2 YSYEKL. With V trimmed by 1 base and J by 3 bases, 6 bases remained unmatched. Single viable CD3+CD4+CD8-CD45RO+ cells were sorted as the memory CD4+ T cells. After thawing, CD4+ T cells were positively selected. V is TRBV4-1 and J is TRBJ2-3; 8 bases are shared with TRBD1. The sequenced material came from memory CD4+ T cells from blood. The receptor was derived from an adult in good health and CMV-seronegative. The DNA for the CDR3 is TGCGCCAGCAGCCAAGGGACAGGGTATTTTACAGATACGCAGTATTTT. Translating it yields CASSQGTGYFTDTQYF.